This passage covers 25 T cell receptor beta chains from one sample sequenced in a study of CXCR3-negative and CXCR3-positive naive CD8 T cells. Preparation of TRB cDNA libraries relied on 5' RACE carrying UMI labels. From the 5' RACE reads, TCRdb lists one entry per CDR3 protein and no DNA. The listing contains about 43,000 distinct CDR3 sequences. Sequenced material: memory CD8+ T cells from blood. The source is a human donor in good health. Some clones in this sample may be carry-over from other donors' samples.

The chain has TRBV6-4 and TRBJ2-2; TCRdb indicates TRBD1, and absent DNA this call remains unverified. This CDR3 has 14 residues. The germline CDR1 and CDR2 sequences are MRHNA and SNTAGT. The CDR3 here is CASNTGKDTVELFF.

The genes are TRBV14 and TRBJ1-6. The CDR3 totals 15 residues. Per the germline V gene, CDR1 is SGHDN and CDR2 is FVKESK. The CDR3 sequence: CASSQEETVNSPLHF.

The chain joins TRBV7-9 to TRBJ2-7; the D gene TCRdb calls, TRBD1, cannot be checked with no DNA. The CDR3 covers 16 residues. Germline assignment: CDR1 SEHNR and CDR2 FQNEAQ (reference sequence). This CDR3 reads CASSSPGQGYVYEQYF.

V usage is TRBV4-3 and J usage is TRBJ1-3; without DNA, the TCRdb call of TRBD1 cannot be checked. This CDR3 is 16 amino acids long. In germline, CDR1 is LGHNA, CDR2 YSLEER. CDR3 in amino acids: CASSQVGSPMGNTIYF.

The rearrangement uses TRBV7-8 and TRBJ2-3; TCRdb reports TRBD2, a call that lacks DNA to check it against. Germline-derived CDR1 and CDR2 are SGHVS and FQNEAQ. This CDR3 contains 17 residues. This CDR3 reads CASSLGLASYFTDTQYF.

The chain couples TRBV20-1 to TRBJ1-5. CDR3 size: 12 residues. Germline assignment: CDR1 DFQATT and CDR2 SNEGSKA (reference sequence). The CDR3 region is CSARGWGQPQHF.

The J gene is TRBJ1-1, the V gene TRBV24-1. Germline lookup yields CDR1 KGHDR and CDR2 SFDVKD. CDR3 length: 12 residues. CDR3 amino acids: CATSDFGNEAFF.

The J gene is TRBJ2-5, the V gene TRBV7-9; lacking DNA, the TRBD2 call made by TCRdb goes unchecked. Germline V lookup: CDR1 SEHNR, CDR2 FQNEAQ (reference sequence). The CDR3 spans 15 residues. The CDR3 loop is CASSEKSGGIETQYF.

V usage is TRBV28 and J usage is TRBJ2-7. Germline V lookup: CDR1 MDHEN, CDR2 SYDVKM. This CDR3 spans 14 amino acids. The CDR3 sequence is CASSWDIIDSEQYF.

The J gene is TRBJ1-1, the V gene TRBV14; the D call from TCRdb, TRBD1, cannot be confirmed without DNA. The germline CDR1 and CDR2 sequences are SGHDN and FVKESK. CDR3 length: 14 residues. CDR3 in amino acids: CASSPAGARTEAFF. Looking up the rest from reference TRBV14 and TRBJ1-1 gives the full variable domain: EAGVTQFPSHSVIEKGQTVTLRCDPISGHDNLYWYRRVMGKEIKFLLHFVKESKQDESGMPNNRFLAERTGGTYSTLKVQPAELEDSGVYFCASSPAGARTEAFFGQGTRLTVV.

V usage is TRBV4-3 and J usage is TRBJ1-1; TCRdb returns TRBD1, unconfirmable since there is no DNA. This CDR3 comprises 17 residues. Germline loops: CDR1 LGHNA, CDR2 YSLEER. The CDR3 sequence is CASSQGVPGQGNTEAFF.

This rearrangement joins TRBV2 to TRBJ2-1; TCRdb selects TRBD2, and the lack of DNA leaves this call unchecked. Germline CDR1 reads SNHLY; CDR2 reads FYNNEI. CDR3 length: 16 residues. The CDR3 region is CASSRETGRAYNEQFF.

J is TRBJ2-7 and V is TRBV11-2; TCRdb proposes TRBD2, but this gene call is untestable without DNA. The germline V gene has CDR1 SGHAT and CDR2 FQNNGV. This CDR3 has 13 amino acids. The CDR3 spells CASSLDTALFHPF.

This chain links TRBV28 with TRBJ2-2; the D gene TCRdb calls, TRBD1, cannot be checked with no DNA. CDR1 and CDR2 (germline): MDHEN, SYDVKM. The CDR3 is 16 residues long. The CDR3 sequence: CASSLFPSGGTGELFF.

The chain is built from TRBV20-1 and TRBJ1-1. The CDR3 is made up of 13 amino acids. Germline loops: CDR1 DFQATT, CDR2 SNEGSKA (reference sequence). CDR3 in amino acids: CSARDRRNTEAFF.

This chain connects TRBV10-3 to TRBJ1-1; the D gene TCRdb calls, TRBD1, cannot be checked with no DNA. The CDR3 has 13 residues. CDR1 is ENHRY and CDR2 is SYGVKD in the germline V gene. CDR3 in amino acids: CAISESKGGEAFF.

This chain uses TRBV7-8 with TRBJ2-7; TCRdb selects TRBD1, and the lack of DNA leaves this call unchecked. There are 14 residues in the CDR3. The V gene's germline CDR1 is SGHVS and CDR2 FQNEAQ. CDR3 sequence: CASTLPGQTYEQYF.

The chain combines TRBV7-3 with TRBJ2-1; TCRdb outputs TRBD2, but without DNA this stays unchecked. The CDR3 spans 15 residues. Germline lookup yields CDR1 SGHTA and CDR2 FQGTGA. CDR3 residues: CASSLMAGGHNEQFF.

This chain connects TRBV3-1 to TRBJ2-3; checking the TCRdb D call of TRBD1 is not possible without DNA. The CDR3 length is 17 residues. Germline CDR1 is LGHDT and CDR2 is YNNKEL (reference sequence). CDR3: CASSQHIDRGAPDTQYF.

The chain combines TRBV7-3 with TRBJ1-1; TCRdb indicates TRBD1, and absent DNA this call remains unverified. This CDR3 has 16 amino acids. Germline V gene lookup returns CDR1 SGHTA and CDR2 FQGTGA. The CDR3 sequence: CASSLTLGQGDTEAFF. The variable domain in full, with the rest retrieved from reference TRBV7-3 and TRBJ1-1, is GAGVSQTPSNKVTEKGKYVELRCDPISGHTALYWYRQSLGQGPEFLIYFQGTGAADDSGLPNDRFFAVRPEGSVSTLKIQRTERGDSAVYLCASSLTLGQGDTEAFFGQGTRLTVV.

The CDR3 loop reads CSARLLAGVLINEQFF. The genes are TRBV20-1 and TRBJ2-1; TCRdb's D call, TRBD2, is unchecked because there is no DNA. The CDR3 has 16 residues. The germline CDR1 and CDR2 sequences are DFQATT and SNEGSKA (reference sequence).

The V gene is TRBV25-1, the J gene TRBJ2-2. The CDR3 extends over 14 amino acids. Germline assignment: CDR1 MGHDK and CDR2 SYGVNS. CDR3 amino acids: CASSEVEESGELFF.

This chain joins TRBV5-5 and TRBJ1-5. The CDR3 loop spans 15 amino acids. The germline gives CDR1 SGHKS, CDR2 YYEKEE (reference sequence). This chain's CDR3 is CASSRGIDSNQPQHF.

The chain has TRBV6-4 and TRBJ2-2; TCRdb's D call, TRBD2, is unchecked because there is no DNA. The CDR3 covers 15 residues. Germline CDR1 and CDR2: MRHNA and SNTAGT. The CDR3 is CASSDGASSTGELFF.

The chain is built from TRBV4-2 and TRBJ2-7. The CDR3 has 13 amino acids. Germline V gene sequence: CDR1 LGHNA, CDR2 YNFKEQ. CDR3 protein: CASRAQSSYEQYF.